This TCR beta chain was recorded in a study of T cells in localized non-small cell lung cancer (dated by TCRdb to the early 2020s). About the investigation overall: T cell repertoires of about 230 early-stage NSCLC patients were analyzed, with tumors being compared against uninvolved tumor-adjacent lungs. The cohort consisted of around 250 treatment-naive NSCLC patients whose localized lung tumors had been resected. A mean age of around 66 years was recorded for the NSCLC patients, of whom under 150 were male and 95 to 110 were female.

Summary of the overall study and its limitations: Because the study design was exploratory, TCR variables were selected using unadjusted p-values without false-discovery rate correction. Uninvolved tumor-adjacent lung showed the highest T cell clonality, higher than tumor, which suggests more focused antigenic responses in the adjacent lung. Of the top 100 tumor clones, a median of 57 were detected in paired uninvolved adjacent lung; under 35 were also among that lung's top 100. Multi-region tumor sequencing was not performed, so intratumor heterogeneity could not be excluded. Higher blood T cell density associated with longer overall survival, while higher adjacent-lung clonality associated with shorter survival.

V gives up 0 bases and J gives up 7 bases, and the segment between their germline ends measures 8 bases. CDR1 and CDR2, per the germline V gene, are SGHDT and YYEEEE. From the cysteine through the phenylalanine, the CDR3 covers 13 amino acids. Of the read, only the CDR3 DNA is kept; its 39 bases are in frame from base 1. At diagnosis, peripheral blood, uninvolved tumor-adjacent lung and tumor were collected and were preserved as a mix of fresh-frozen and FFPE material. For TCR repertoire profiling, blood samples were analyzed as peripheral blood mononuclear cells. TCR beta CDR3 regions were sequenced from DNA using the immunoSEQ Assay. Under the source paper's analysis protocol: T cell density was computed as TCR beta template counts normalized to usable DNA estimated by amplifying housekeeping genes. Richness was estimated with the preseqR package, extrapolating to 400,000 templates for PBMC samples and 120,000 templates for tissue samples. Clonality was defined by subtracting Pielou's evenness from one. Differential abundance testing on productive amino-acid clonotypes, with a minimum total count of 5 and an alpha of 0.1, was used to identify tissue-enriched TCRs. Repertoire overlap between compartments was quantified with the Jaccard Index and Morisita Overlap Index. GLIPH grouped TCR beta CDR3s together with public tetramer-defined viral CDR3s, and a viral motif had to include at least three viral sequences and show V-gene enrichment. TCRdb's version of the immuneACCESS table is confined to in-frame rearrangements and falls short of the full clone set. An unresolved V gene accounts for under half of the shortfall where checked; the remainder is of unknown origin. From that table come the V and J calls and clone size; the DNA was used to work out D and trimming. The sample table contains over 50,000 clones; only one count was recorded for 85% to 90% of them. The top ten clones comprise around 1.8% of the sample.

Comments on this clone: Its binding antigen is unknown. Base qualities are not provided; no much larger clone lies one nucleotide away.

This receptor was taken from a woman aged 40 to 75 with stage I lung adenocarcinoma. The chain employs TRBV5-6 and TRBJ1-5; the D gene is not confidently resolved. Sequences were derived from peripheral blood, sampled before any cancer treatment. The nucleotide sequence is given as TGTGCCAGCAGCTTGGGTGGACGACAGCCCCAGCATTTT. The translation is CASSLGGRQPQHF. This CDR3, with the reference TRBV5-6 and TRBJ1-5 proteins standing in past its ends, gives the full variable domain DAGVTQSPTHLIKTRGQQVTLRCSPKSGHDTVSWYQQALGQGPQFIFQYYEEEERQRGNFPDRFSGHQFPNYSSELNVNALLLGDSALYLCASSLGGRQPQHFGDGTRLSIL.